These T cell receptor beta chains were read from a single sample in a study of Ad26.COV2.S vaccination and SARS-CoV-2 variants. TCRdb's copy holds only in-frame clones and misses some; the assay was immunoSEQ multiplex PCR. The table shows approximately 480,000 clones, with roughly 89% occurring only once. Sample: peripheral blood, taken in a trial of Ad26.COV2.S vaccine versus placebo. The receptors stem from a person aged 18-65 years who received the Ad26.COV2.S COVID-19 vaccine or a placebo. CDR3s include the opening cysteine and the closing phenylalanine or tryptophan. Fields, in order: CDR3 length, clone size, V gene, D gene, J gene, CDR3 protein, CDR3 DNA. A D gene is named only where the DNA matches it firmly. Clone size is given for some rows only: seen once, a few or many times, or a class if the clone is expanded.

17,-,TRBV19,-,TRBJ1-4,CASSIFGPGVDNGKLFF,TGTGCCAGTAGTATATTTGGCCCGGGGGTTGACAATGGAAAACTGTTTTTT
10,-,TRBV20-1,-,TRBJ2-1,CSASSAEQFF,TGCAGTGCTAGTTCGGCAGAGCAGTTCTTC
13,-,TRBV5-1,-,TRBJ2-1,CASNPNNGNEQFF,TGCGCCAGCAACCCAAATAACGGGAATGAGCAGTTCTTC
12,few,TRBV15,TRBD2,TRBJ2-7,CATSRPGGEQYF,TGTGCCACCAGCAGACCGGGGGGCGAGCAGTACTTC
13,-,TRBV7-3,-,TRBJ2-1,CASSMGLNNEQFF,TGTGCCAGCAGCATGGGACTCAACAATGAGCAGTTCTTC
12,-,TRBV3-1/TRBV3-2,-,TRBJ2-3,CASSPATDTQYF,TGTGCCAGCAGCCCTGCTACAGATACGCAGTATTTT
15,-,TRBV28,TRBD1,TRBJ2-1,CASSLGTGYYNEQFF,TGTGCCAGCAGTTTGGGGACAGGGTACTACAATGAGCAGTTCTTC
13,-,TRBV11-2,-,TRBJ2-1,CASSLTSKGEQFF,TGTGCCAGCAGCTTAACTTCGAAGGGTGAGCAGTTCTTC
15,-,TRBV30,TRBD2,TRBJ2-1,CAWSVPGGSSWEQFF,TGTGCCTGGAGTGTACCGGGGGGGAGCTCGTGGGAGCAGTTCTTC
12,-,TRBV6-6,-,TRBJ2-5,CASSYSPETQYF,TGTGCCAGCAGTTACTCTCCCGAGACCCAGTACTTC
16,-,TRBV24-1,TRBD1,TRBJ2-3,CATSDPGDRATDTQYF,TGTGCCACCAGTGATCCTGGGGACAGGGCGACAGATACGCAGTATTTT
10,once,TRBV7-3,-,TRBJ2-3,CASRTDTQYF,TGTGCCAGCAGAACGGATACGCAGTATTTT
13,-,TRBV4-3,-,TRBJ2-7,CASSQDRGDEQYF,TGCGCCAGCAGCCAAGACAGGGGCGACGAGCAGTACTTC
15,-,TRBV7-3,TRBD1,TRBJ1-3,CASSPEGARGNTIYF,TGTGCCAGCAGCCCGGAGGGGGCGCGGGGAAACACCATATATTTT
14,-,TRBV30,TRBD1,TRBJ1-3,CAWSRTGTGNTIYF,TGTGCCTGGAGTAGGACAGGGACTGGAAACACCATATATTTT
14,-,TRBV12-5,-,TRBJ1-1,CASGRGSPNTEAFF,TGTGCTAGTGGGCGCGGGTCGCCGAACACTGAAGCTTTCTTT
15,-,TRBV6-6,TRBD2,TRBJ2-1,CASSPPGLGPNEQFF,TGTGCCAGCAGTCCCCCGGGACTAGGGCCCAATGAGCAGTTCTTC
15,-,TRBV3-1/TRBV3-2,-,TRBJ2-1,CASSQEGGRNNEQFF,TGTGCCAGCAGCCAAGAGGGGGGACGGAACAATGAGCAGTTCTTC
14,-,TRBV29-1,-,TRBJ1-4,CSVQGGGAPEKLFF,TGCAGCGTGCAGGGAGGGGGGGCTCCCGAAAAACTGTTTTTT
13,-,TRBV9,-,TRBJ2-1,CASNSEGRPEQFF,TGTGCCAGCAACTCGGAAGGTAGGCCTGAGCAGTTCTTC
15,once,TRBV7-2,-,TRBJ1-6,CASSLLGQLNSPLHF,TGTGCCAGCAGCTTACTTGGGCAGCTTAATTCACCCCTCCACTTT
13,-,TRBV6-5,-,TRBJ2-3,CASRPRATDTQYF,TGTGCCAGCAGGCCAAGGGCTACAGATACGCAGTATTTT
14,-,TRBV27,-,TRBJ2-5,CASSLGGGYETQYF,TGTGCCAGCAGTCTTGGAGGGGGATATGAGACCCAGTACTTC
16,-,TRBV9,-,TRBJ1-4,CASSASGRPTNEKLFF,TGTGCCAGCAGCGCATCAGGGAGGCCGACTAATGAAAAACTGTTTTTT
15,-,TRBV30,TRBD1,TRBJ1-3,CAWTQDRGGGNTIYF,TGTGCCTGGACCCAGGACAGGGGAGGTGGAAACACCATATATTTT
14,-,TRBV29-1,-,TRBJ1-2,CSVEDLTGFNGYTF,TGCAGCGTTGAAGATTTGACCGGATTCAATGGCTACACCTTC
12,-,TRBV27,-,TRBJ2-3,CASSLGLDTQYF,TGTGCCAGCAGTTTAGGGTTGGATACGCAGTATTTT
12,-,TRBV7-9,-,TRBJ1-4,CASSLDRAKLFF,TGTGCCAGCAGCTTAGATAGGGCAAAACTGTTTTTT
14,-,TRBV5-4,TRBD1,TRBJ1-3,CASSWTGVGNTIYF,TGTGCCAGCAGCTGGACAGGGGTCGGAAACACCATATATTTT
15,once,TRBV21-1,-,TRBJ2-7,CASSKWRRGVDEQYF,TGTGCCAGCAGCAAATGGCGTCGCGGGGTGGATGAGCAGTACTTC
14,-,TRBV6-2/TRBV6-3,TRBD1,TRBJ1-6,CASSSRAGGSPLHF,TGTGCCAGCAGTTCCCGGGCAGGGGGTTCACCCCTCCACTTT
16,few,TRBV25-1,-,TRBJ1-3,CASSEVGRKTGNTIYF,TGTGCCAGCAGTGAAGTTGGACGGAAGACTGGAAACACCATATATTTT
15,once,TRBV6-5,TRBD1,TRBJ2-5,CASSYPTGLQETQYF,TGTGCCAGCAGTTACCCGACAGGGCTTCAAGAGACCCAGTACTTC
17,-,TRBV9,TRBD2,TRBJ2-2,CASSVDPFGRVHGELFF,TGTGCCAGCAGCGTAGATCCCTTCGGGAGGGTGCACGGGGAGCTGTTTTTT
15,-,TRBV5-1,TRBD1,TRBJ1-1,CASSYETGLGTEAFF,TGCGCCAGCAGCTACGAGACAGGGTTGGGCACTGAAGCTTTCTTT
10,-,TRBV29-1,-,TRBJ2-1,CSARNNEQFF,TGCAGTGCTAGGAACAATGAGCAGTTCTTC
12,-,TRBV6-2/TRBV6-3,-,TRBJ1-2,CASSRHPDGYTF,TGTGCCAGCAGTAGACACCCAGATGGCTACACCTTC
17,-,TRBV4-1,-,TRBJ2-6,CASSQDVKSSGANVLTF,TGCGCCAGCAGCCAAGACGTAAAGAGCTCTGGGGCCAACGTCCTGACTTTC
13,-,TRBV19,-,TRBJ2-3,CASSPGQADTQYF,TGTGCCAGTAGCCCGGGTCAAGCAGATACGCAGTATTTT
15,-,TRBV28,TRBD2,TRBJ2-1,CASSTPGGAHNEQFF,TGTGCCAGCAGTACCCCCGGGGGGGCCCACAATGAGCAGTTCTTC
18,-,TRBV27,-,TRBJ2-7,CASSLSKNRRVGGYEQYF,TGTGCCAGCAGTTTATCGAAGAACCGTCGGGTTGGTGGGTACGAGCAGTACTTC
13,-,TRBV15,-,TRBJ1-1,CATSRDTNTEAFF,TGTGCCACCAGCAGAGACACCAACACTGAAGCTTTCTTT